The next 24 T cell receptor beta chains were all read from a single sample in a study of T cells in Graves' hyperthyroidism and ophthalmopathy. TCR beta CDR3 region amplification was performed from RNA transcripts. The study used the HTBI primer set for a first-round RT-PCR of the TCR CDR3. From the multiplex PCR reads, TCRdb called clonotypes with MiXCR, one entry per CDR3 protein. The sample contains 640,000 or so distinct CDR3 sequences, approximately 15% of which appear only once. The sequenced material came from blood. These receptors were taken from a woman aged 18-30 years with Graves' ophthalmopathy.

The chain combines TRBV19 with TRBJ1-4; D gene uncertain. V lost 7 bases and J lost 0, with 9 bases in between. The CDR3 totals 14 residues. Germline V gene sequence: CDR1 LNHDA, CDR2 SQIVND (reference sequence). The CDR3 DNA reads as TGTGCCAGTACCATGACCTCAACTAATGAAAAACTGTTTTTT. Translation gives CASTMTSTNEKLFF.

This clonotype was seen repeatedly, ten times or more. CDR3 coding DNA: TGTGCCAGCAGCTCCGGGGGTCGACTGTCCTTCTATAGCAATCAGCCCCAGCATTTT. It is translated as CASSSGGRLSFYSNQPQHF. The J gene is TRBJ1-5, the V gene TRBV7-9, with D maybe TRBD1 (5 bases). V lost 4 bases and J 0 bases, leaving 22 bases between the germline ends. The CDR3 loop spans 19 amino acids. Germline V gene lookup returns CDR1 SEHNR and CDR2 FQNEAQ (reference sequence).

This clonotype has just a few counts. This chain links TRBV24-1 with TRBJ1-1; 7 bases align to TRBD1. J lost 8 bases, V lost 9 bases, and 26 bases had no gene match. The germline gives CDR1 KGHDR, CDR2 SFDVKD. This CDR3 contains 18 residues. In DNA, the CDR3 is TGTGCCACCGCAACCACCCCGTCTGTGGGACAGATCAGTCAGGAAGCTTTCTTT. It yields the protein CATATTPSVGQISQEAFF.

CDR3 residues: CASSYDRESTDTQYF. The CDR3 nucleotides read TGTGCCAGCAGTTACGACAGGGAGAGCACAGATACGCAGTATTTT. The V gene is TRBV6-2 or TRBV6-3, the J gene TRBJ2-3; 7 bases match TRBD1. Germline lookup yields CDR1 MNHEY and CDR2 SVGEGT. After removal of 2 bases from V and 0 bases from J, the junction contained 2 bases not matched to a gene. The CDR3 consists of 15 residues.

This clonotype occurred a few times. The chain carries TRBV4-3 and TRBJ2-1, with a tentative D call TRBD1 (6 bases). The V end lost 1 base, the J end lost 3 bases, and 13 bases lay between the germline ends. The germline V gene encodes CDR1 LGHNA and CDR2 YSLEER. The CDR3 extends over 16 amino acids. The CDR3 sequence is CASSQGGQGYYNEQFF. The CDR3 coding sequence is TGCGCCAGCAGCCAAGGGGGACAAGGGTACTACAATGAGCAGTTCTTC.

This clonotype came up a few times. This chain uses TRBV24-1 with TRBJ2-4; D is ambiguous. The CDR3 has 13 residues. Germline-derived CDR1 and CDR2 are KGHDR and SFDVKD. Trimming left V 1 base short and J 6 bases short, with 6 bases between. The CDR3 coding sequence is TGTGCCACCAGTGATTTAGGCAGAAACATTCAGTACTTC. This translates into CATSDLGRNIQYF.

This clonotype was recorded many times. V is TRBV24-1 and J is TRBJ2-1; TRBD2 agrees at 10 bases. The germline V gene encodes CDR1 KGHDR and CDR2 SFDVKD. V lost 3 bases to trimming and J lost 4 bases; unmatched junction nucleotides: 8. The CDR3 totals 17 residues. In DNA form, the CDR3 reads TGTGCCACCAGTGATGCGACAGGACTAGCGGATTACAATGAGCAGTTCTTC. Translated, it gives CATSDATGLADYNEQFF.

This chain joins TRBV6-1 and TRBJ1-2, with 9 bases fitting TRBD1. This CDR3 region has 14 residues. Germline CDR1 and CDR2: MNHNS and SASEGT. Germline trimming cut 7 bases from V and 4 bases from J; bases unmatched to any gene: 7. The CDR3 DNA reads as TGTGCCAGCACCCGCCGGGACAGGGCCTATGGCTACACCTTC. Its translation: CASTRRDRAYGYTF.

This clonotype occurred many times. This chain joins TRBV27 and TRBJ1-2; a possible D gene is TRBD1 (6 bases). The V end lost 2 bases, the J end lost 5 bases, and 18 bases lay between the germline ends. There are 16 residues in the CDR3. Germline V gene lookup returns CDR1 MNHEY and CDR2 SMNVEV (reference sequence). The CDR3 region has the DNA TGTGCCAGCAGTTTAGATCCCACGAGGACAGAGTATGGCTACACCTTC. It codes for CASSLDPTRTEYGYTF.

This clonotype was counted many times. The rearrangement uses TRBV20-1 and TRBJ2-7, with D maybe TRBD1 (5 bases). CDR1 and CDR2 from the germline V gene are DFQATT and SNEGSKA (reference sequence). The CDR3 is made up of 13 amino acids. The V gene lost 0 bases and the J gene lost 3 bases, with 9 bases spanning the gap. CDR3 protein: CSARDRVSYEQYF. DNA for the CDR3: TGCAGTGCTAGAGACAGGGTGAGCTACGAGCAGTACTTC.

This chain links TRBV28 with TRBJ2-4, with TRBD2 matching 9 bases. The CDR3 covers 14 residues. Trimming cost V 6 bases and J 8 bases; bases outside gene matches: 8. Germline CDR1 and CDR2: MDHEN and SYDVKM. The CDR3 nucleotides are TGTGCCAGCAGGTTAGCGGGAGTTTCGCACATTCAGTACTTC. It translates to CASRLAGVSHIQYF.

This clonotype was counted at least ten times. The chain has TRBV9 and TRBJ2-5, with 8 bases that match TRBD2. Trimming took 0 bases from V and 5 from J; bases not matched to a gene: 9. CDR1 is SGDLS, CDR2 YYNGEE, per germline. The CDR3 is made up of 16 amino acids. The CDR3 sequence is CASSVDDGRAGETQYF. The CDR3 nucleotides are TGTGCCAGCAGCGTAGATGACGGGAGGGCTGGGGAGACCCAGTACTTC.

CDR3 in amino acids: CASSQVRANEHYEQYF. CDR3 DNA sequence: TGCGCCAGCAGCCAAGTTAGGGCCAACGAACACTACGAGCAGTACTTC. The chain has TRBV4-1 and TRBJ2-7; D remains ambiguous. The CDR3 extends over 16 amino acids. Germline V lookup: CDR1 MGHRA, CDR2 YSYEKL. V lost 1 base to trimming and J lost 3 bases, with 16 bases between them.

The gene calls are TRBV4-3 and TRBJ1-1; tentative D call: TRBD1 (5 bases). V gave up 7 bases and J gave up 1 base, with 13 bases separating them. Germline CDR1 LGHNA, CDR2 YSLEER. The CDR3 runs 14 residues. CDR3: CASTRRQGNTEAFF. The CDR3 DNA reads TGCGCCAGCACCCGCCGGCAGGGGAACACTGAAGCTTTCTTT.

This clonotype was counted at least ten times. This chain links TRBV3-1 with TRBJ1-3, with a weak D call TRBD1 (6 bases). CDR3 length: 15 amino acids. V shed 4 bases and J shed 4 bases, with 14 bases lying between them. CDR1 is LGHDT, CDR2 YNNKEL, per germline (reference sequence). CDR3 loop: CASSLEGQGGNTIYF. The DNA of the CDR3 is TGTGCCAGCAGCCTCGAAGGGCAGGGGGGAAACACCATATATTTT.

The rearrangement links TRBV6-2 or TRBV6-3 to TRBJ1-2; D gene ambiguous. V was clipped by 10 bases and J by 7 bases, with 7 bases between them. The CDR3 extends over 9 amino acids. Germline V CDR1 and CDR2: MNHEY, SVGEGT. The CDR3 nucleotides are TGTGCCAACACGGGTGGCTACACCTTC. The encoded protein is CANTGGYTF.

This rearrangement joins TRBV20-1 to TRBJ2-1; 8 bases match TRBD1. Germline V gene data show CDR1 as DFQATT and CDR2 as SNEGSKA (reference sequence). V shed 6 bases, J shed 3 bases, and the junction held 10 bases outside the gene matches. The length of the CDR3 is 15 residues. The CDR3 spells CSAIPNGQGYNEQFF. The CDR3 DNA reads TGCAGTGCCATCCCGAACGGACAGGGCTACAATGAGCAGTTCTTC.

The rearrangement uses TRBV2 and TRBJ2-7, with 8 positions matching TRBD1. Losses at the gene ends were 7 bases for V and 3 bases for J; bases not matched to a gene: 5. There are 13 residues in the CDR3. Germline CDR1 and CDR2: SNHLY and FYNNEI. The CDR3 nucleotides are TGTGCCAGCACCGGACAGGGTTTCTACGAGCAGTACTTC. This gives the protein CASTGQGFYEQYF.

This clonotype was seen ten or more times. The CDR3 reads CASSLSGWSSGTSSYNEQFF. CDR3 in DNA: TGTGCCAGCAGTTTATCAGGGTGGAGTTCCGGGACTAGCTCCTACAATGAGCAGTTCTTC. The V gene is TRBV12-3 or TRBV12-4, the J gene TRBJ2-1; 8 bases are shared with TRBD2. V was pared by 2 bases and J by 0 bases, with 15 bases of the junction left unmatched. The CDR3 sequence is 20 residues long.

The chain has TRBV5-6 and TRBJ2-5; 9 bases match TRBD1. Germline assignment: CDR1 SGHDT and CDR2 YYEEEE. V was pared by 1 base and J by 5 bases, with 6 bases of the junction left unmatched. The CDR3 sequence is 15 residues long. Here the CDR3 reads CASSLLGQGFETQYF. The CDR3 DNA reads TGTGCCAGCAGCTTGCTGGGACAGGGTTTTGAGACCCAGTACTTC.

In its sample, this clonotype was seen a few times. V gene TRBV30 combines with J gene TRBJ1-5, with TRBD1 matching 10 bases. The CDR3 extends over 13 amino acids. Germline CDR1 GTSNPN, CDR2 SVGIG (reference sequence). The ends lost 6 bases at V and 6 bases at J; junction bases unmatched: 5. CDR3 in DNA: TGTGCCTGCACGACAGGGGGCGGTCAGCCCCAGCATTTT. Residues: CACTTGGGQPQHF.

This clonotype was observed a few times. The genes are TRBV14 and TRBJ2-7; TRBD1 is a possible D gene (5 bases). The V end was cut by 3 bases, the J end by 6 bases, with 15 bases between. CDR1 and CDR2 (germline): SGHDN, FVKESK. The CDR3 runs to 14 residues. Written as DNA, the CDR3 is TGTGCCAGCAGCCAGGGCAGGGTCGAAGGCGAGCAGTACTTC. It specifies CASSQGRVEGEQYF.

This clonotype came up many times. The DNA for the CDR3 is TGTGCCAGTAGTCTCGAGGGGGGTTCCGGTCACGAGCAGTACTTC. Encoded protein: CASSLEGGSGHEQYF. The gene calls are TRBV19 and TRBJ2-7, with D perhaps given as TRBD1 or TRBD2 (6 bases each). The ends were cut back, 5 bases at V and 5 bases at J, with 19 bases in the middle. The germline gives CDR1 LNHDA, CDR2 SQIVND (reference sequence). The CDR3 has 15 residues.

The chain has TRBV28 and TRBJ2-6, with 7 bases that match TRBD1. V gave up 2 bases and J gave up 0 bases; unmatched junction bases: 10. The length of the CDR3 is 19 residues. From germline, CDR1 is MDHEN and CDR2 SYDVKM. The CDR3 loop reads CASSLGSGGILSGANVLTF. CDR3 sequence (DNA): TGTGCCAGCAGTTTAGGTTCAGGGGGTATACTCTCTGGGGCCAACGTCCTGACTTTC.